A single sample gave rise to the 27 T cell receptor beta chains below, sequenced in a study of cytomegalovirus exposure and HLA in healthy donors. The primer mix had 60 Vbeta and 13 Jbeta primers. Measured with immunoSEQ multiplex PCR; TCRdb has only the in-frame clones, and not every one. This sample's table reports about 48,000 clones. Material for sequencing was PBMCs. The receptors stem from a male donor in good health and CMV-seropositive.

V usage is TRBV28 and J usage is TRBJ2-7; 7 bases are a match to TRBD2. CDR1 and CDR2 (germline): MDHEN, SYDVKM. The CDR3 consists of 15 residues. With 4 bases clipped from V and 0 bases from J, the junction kept 6 bases outside the gene matches. The CDR3 DNA reads TGTGCCAGCAGTTCCCCTGGACTAGACTCCTACGAGCAGTACTTC. Translating gives CASSSPGLDSYEQYF. Drawing the rest from reference TRBV28 and TRBJ2-7, the complete variable domain is DVKVTQSSRYLVKRTGEKVFLECVQDMDHENMFWYRQDPGLGLRLIYFSYDVKMKEKGDIPEGYSVSREKKERFSLILESASTNQTSMYLCASSSPGLDSYEQYFGPGTRLTVT.

The gene calls are TRBV5-1 and TRBJ1-4; D remains ambiguous. V was trimmed by 1 base and J by 3 bases, leaving 7 bases between them. Germline CDR1 is SGHRS and CDR2 is YFSETQ. This CDR3 is built from 14 residues. CDR3 DNA sequence: TGCGCCAGCAGCTTGCGCAGCGCTAATGAAAAACTGTTTTTT. It encodes CASSLRSANEKLFF.

The chain combines TRBV9 with TRBJ2-2; tentative D call: TRBD2 (6 bases). V was clipped by 0 bases and J by 4 bases, with 13 bases between them. CDR3 length: 16 amino acids. Per the germline V gene, CDR1 is SGDLS and CDR2 is YYNGEE. CDR3: CASSVDVAEPTGELFF. In DNA form, the CDR3 reads TGTGCCAGCAGCGTAGACGTAGCGGAACCCACCGGGGAGCTGTTTTTT.

The V call is TRBV6-5, the J call TRBJ2-7; D possibly corresponds to TRBD1 (5 bases). V dropped 5 bases and J dropped 0 bases, with 11 bases sitting between them. This CDR3 spans 14 amino acids. Germline CDR1 reads MNHEY; CDR2 reads SVGAGI. The CDR3 loop is CASSSQGGSYEQYF. The DNA of the CDR3 is TGTGCCAGCAGTAGTCAGGGCGGCTCCTACGAGCAGTACTTC.

The V call is TRBV4-1, the J call TRBJ2-5; no clear D. The J call could be wrong; TRBJ2-7 is a better fit for the DNA end. This CDR3 has 12 residues. The V gene's germline CDR1 is MGHRA and CDR2 YSYEKL. CDR3 DNA sequence: TGCGCCAGCAGCCAAGATCTCTACGAGCAGTACTTC. Its protein is CASSQDLYEQYF.

The V gene is TRBV4-1, the J gene TRBJ1-6; weak D call: TRBD1 (6 bases). The V gene's germline CDR1 is MGHRA and CDR2 YSYEKL. V lost 4 bases and J 0 bases, leaving 10 bases between the germline ends. This CDR3 comprises 16 residues. In DNA form, the CDR3 reads TGCGCCAGCAGCCCGAGGGGGGGCTCCTATAATTCACCCCTCCACTTT. Protein sequence: CASSPRGGSYNSPLHF.

The CDR3 region has the DNA TGTGCCAGCTCACTTTCGCCAGCTTCTAGAGATACGCAGTATTTT. Translating it yields CASSLSPASRDTQYF. The rearrangement links TRBV18 to TRBJ2-3; D ambiguous. The CDR3 totals 15 residues. The V gene's germline CDR1 is KGHSH and CDR2 LQKENI. V was trimmed by 4 bases and J by 5 bases, leaving 16 bases between them.

The CDR3, as DNA: TGTGCCAGCAGGGAGACAGGGACGAACACCGGGGAGCTGTTTTTT. This translates into CASRETGTNTGELFF. The J gene is TRBJ2-2, the V gene TRBV28; 7 nucleotides match TRBD1. The V gene's germline CDR1 is MDHEN and CDR2 SYDVKM. CDR3 length: 15 residues. The V segment lost 6 bases and the J segment 0 bases; nucleotides outside the gene matches: 4.

V is TRBV11-2 and J is TRBJ2-6; 7 nucleotides line up with TRBD1. Germline assignment: CDR1 SGHAT and CDR2 FQNNGV. V lost 0 bases to trimming and J lost 4 bases; unmatched junction nucleotides: 9. This CDR3 comprises 18 residues. In nucleotides, the CDR3 is TGTGCCAGCAGCTTAGATGGGGACAGCACTCTGGGGGCCAACGTCCTGACTTTC. It specifies CASSLDGDSTLGANVLTF.

V and J are TRBV5-1 and TRBJ2-5; TRBD2 is a possible D gene (6 bases). V was pared by 7 bases and J by 1 base, with 11 bases between. The germline CDR1 and CDR2 sequences are SGHRS and YFSETQ. This CDR3 region has 13 residues. CDR3 sequence: CASGRDSQETQYF. The CDR3 DNA reads TGCGCCAGCGGCCGGGACTCCCAAGAGACCCAGTACTTC.

The V call is TRBV7-9, the J call TRBJ2-5, with D unclear. The J call may be mistaken, given a closer DNA end match to TRBJ2-7. CDR1 is SEHNR, CDR2 FQNEAQ, per germline (reference sequence). The CDR3 totals 13 residues. Written as DNA, the CDR3 is TGTGCCAGCAGCTTATCTCTCGCCTACGAGCAGTACTTC. It translates to CASSLSLAYEQYF.

This sequence joins TRBV7-2 and TRBJ2-3, with 7 nucleotides matching TRBD2. The CDR3 spans 17 residues. V shed 2 bases and J 2 bases; nucleotides not matched to a gene: 10. Germline V gene sequence: CDR1 SGHTA, CDR2 FQGNSA. The CDR3: CASSLNPGGGLTDTQYF. The DNA for the CDR3 is TGTGCCAGCAGCTTAAATCCTGGGGGGGGACTCACAGATACGCAGTATTTT.

The chain employs TRBV5-1 and TRBJ2-7, with D perhaps matching TRBD1 (6 bases). The germline V gene has CDR1 SGHRS and CDR2 YFSETQ. Deletions cut 1 base from V and 5 bases from J, with 10 bases between. The CDR3 covers 13 residues. For the CDR3, the DNA is TGCGCCAGCAGCTTGACAGGGCCCCACGAGCAGTACTTC. Translating gives CASSLTGPHEQYF. Full variable domain (remainder filled in from reference TRBV5-1 and TRBJ2-7): KAGVTQTPRYLIKTRGQQVTLSCSPISGHRSVSWYQQTPGQGLQFLFEYFSETQRNKGNFPGRFSGRQFSNSRSEMNVSTLELGDSALYLCASSLTGPHEQYFGPGTRLTVT.

The chain carries TRBV13 and TRBJ1-2, with D perhaps matching TRBD1 (5 bases). Germline V CDR1 and CDR2: PRHDT, FYEKMQ (reference sequence). Deletions cut 7 bases from V and 13 bases from J, with 31 bases between. CDR3 length: 16 residues. The CDR3 sequence is CASTLEGSVGLAGCTF. CDR3 coding DNA: TGTGCCAGCACCTTGGAGGGGTCGGTGGGGTTGGCCGGTTGCACCTTC.

This rearrangement joins TRBV5-5 to TRBJ1-1, with D unresolved. CDR1 and CDR2 (germline): SGHKS, YYEKEE (reference sequence). Trimming pared 7 bases from V and 0 bases from J, leaving 10 bases between. The CDR3 spans 13 residues. This CDR3 reads CASAGTLNTEAFF. In DNA form, the CDR3 reads TGTGCCAGCGCGGGAACATTGAACACTGAAGCTTTCTTT.

This chain connects TRBV9 to TRBJ1-4; weak D call: TRBD1 (5 bases). This CDR3 is built from 15 residues. V lost 0 bases, J lost 4 bases, and 10 bases lay in between. In germline, CDR1 is SGDLS, CDR2 YYNGEE. The CDR3 bases are TGTGCCAGCAGCGTAGAGGGGTACGGTAATGAAAAACTGTTTTTT. This gives the protein CASSVEGYGNEKLFF.

This rearrangement joins TRBV7-9 to TRBJ2-7, with TRBD1 as a possible D gene (6 bases). In germline, CDR1 is SEHNR, CDR2 FQNEAQ (reference sequence). The CDR3 has 17 amino acids. V lost 2 bases and J lost 0, with 17 bases in between. CDR3 coding DNA: TGTGCCAGCAGCTTACTAACGGGACACTCCCCCTCCTACGAGCAGTACTTC. This encodes CASSLLTGHSPSYEQYF.

This chain joins TRBV5-1 and TRBJ1-2, with 9 bases aligning to TRBD1. Per germline, CDR1 SGHRS and CDR2 YFSETQ. The length of the CDR3 is 15 residues. The V and J ends lost 4 bases and 0 bases, in that order; junction bases with no gene match: 4. Written as DNA, the CDR3 is TGCGCCAGCAGCCTGGACAGGGGAGCTAACTATGGCTACACCTTC. Translated: CASSLDRGANYGYTF.

The V and J genes are TRBV19 and TRBJ1-2, with D unresolved. V was trimmed by 4 bases and J by 4 bases, leaving 10 bases between them. Looked up from germline, CDR1 is LNHDA and CDR2 is SQIVND (reference sequence). This CDR3 has 13 amino acids. The CDR3 DNA is TGTGCCAGTAGTAGCCAGGCTGTCTATGGCTACACCTTC. Translation gives CASSSQAVYGYTF. Filled out from reference TRBV19 and TRBJ1-2, the complete variable domain reads DGGITQSPKYLFRKEGQNVTLSCEQNLNHDAMYWYRQDPGQGLRLIYYSQIVNDFQKGDIAEGYSVSREKKESFPLTVTSAQKNPTAFYLCASSSQAVYGYTFGSGTRLTVV.

The chain combines TRBV7-6 with TRBJ1-4, with 7 positions matching TRBD1. With 2 bases clipped from V and 6 bases from J, the junction kept 6 bases outside the gene matches. The CDR3 extends over 15 amino acids. CDR1 and CDR2 from the germline V gene are SGHVS and FNYEAQ. CDR3: CASSLSDREDEKLFF. CDR3 nucleotides: TGTGCCAGCAGCTTAAGTGACAGGGAGGATGAAAAACTGTTTTTT.

In regard to this clone: The sample carries other DNA sequences with the same CDR3. The J gene is TRBJ2-5, the V gene TRBV5-1; 9 bases match TRBD1. The CDR3 is made up of 13 amino acids. The V segment lost 2 bases and the J segment 5 bases; nucleotides outside the gene matches: 1. Germline V CDR1 and CDR2: SGHRS, YFSETQ. CDR3 amino acids: CASSLGQGETQYF. The CDR3 bases are TGCGCCAGCAGCTTAGGACAGGGGGAGACCCAGTACTTC. Variable domain in full (rest from reference TRBV5-1 and TRBJ2-5): KAGVTQTPRYLIKTRGQQVTLSCSPISGHRSVSWYQQTPGQGLQFLFEYFSETQRNKGNFPGRFSGRQFSNSRSEMNVSTLELGDSALYLCASSLGQGETQYFGPGTRLLVL.

The chain carries TRBV27 and TRBJ2-3, with TRBD2 identical over 7 bases. CDR1 and CDR2 (germline): MNHEY, SMNVEV (reference sequence). The CDR3 runs to 15 residues. V dropped 5 bases and J dropped 2; count of bases not matched to a gene: 7. The chain's CDR3 is CASSDPGLTTDTQYF. Here the CDR3 DNA reads TGTGCCAGCAGTGACCCGGGACTAACCACAGATACGCAGTATTTT.

The rearrangement uses TRBV15 and TRBJ2-1; 10 bases align to TRBD2. Germline CDR1 LNHNV, CDR2 YYDKDF (reference sequence). V lost 3 bases to trimming and J lost 7 bases; unmatched junction nucleotides: 6. The CDR3 covers 15 residues. DNA of the CDR3: TGTGCCACCAGCAGGGGGACTAGCGTGGATAATGAGCAGTTCTTC. As protein: CATSRGTSVDNEQFF.

This chain links TRBV7-7 with TRBJ1-1; TRBD1 aligns across 7 bases. Germline V gene sequence: CDR1 SSHAT, CDR2 FNYEAQ (reference sequence). This CDR3 is 15 amino acids long. J lost 12 bases, V lost 6 bases, and 19 bases had no gene match. For the CDR3, the DNA is TGTGCCAGCAGGACCGGGACAGTACTTTCGGGCATAACTTTCTTT. The encoded protein is CASRTGTVLSGITFF.

The chain links TRBV5-5 to TRBJ1-6; 9 bases are shared with TRBD1. After removal of 1 base from V and 7 bases from J, the junction contained 6 bases not matched to a gene. CDR1 is SGHKS, CDR2 YYEKEE, per germline (reference sequence). This CDR3 contains 16 residues. CDR3 residues: CASSLNPDRGNSPLHF. The CDR3, as DNA: TGTGCCAGCAGCTTGAACCCGGACAGGGGAAATTCACCCCTCCACTTT.

The chain uses TRBV7-2 and TRBJ1-3, with 7 bases that match TRBD1. Trimming at V came to 2 bases and at J to 2 bases, leaving 3 bases not matched to a gene. This CDR3 spans 15 amino acids. Looked up from germline, CDR1 is SGHTA and CDR2 is FQGNSA. CDR3 coding DNA: TGTGCCAGCAGCTTATCCGGGACAGCTGGAAACACCATATATTTT. The encoded protein is CASSLSGTAGNTIYF.

The chain carries TRBV10-3 and TRBJ2-7; TRBD1 agrees at 8 bases. Unmatched junction bases numbered 8, after V lost 2 bases and J lost 2 bases. CDR1 is ENHRY, CDR2 SYGVKD, per germline. The CDR3 contains 16 residues. CDR3 coding DNA: TGTGCCATCAGTGAGGTATCCAGGGGGCTAACCTACGAGCAGTACTTC. This translates into CAISEVSRGLTYEQYF.